This T cell receptor (beta chain) was captured by sequencing in a study of T cell responses to AZD1222 COVID-19 vaccine. In germline, CDR1 is SGHVS, CDR2 FQNEAQ. The CDR3 covers 13 residues. The assay was immunoSEQ multiplex PCR, and TCRdb's table has in-frame clones only and misses some. Counted here are about 140,000 clones, just under 95% occurring once; the ten biggest clones make up 9.5% to 15%. The study's findings and limits: Clonal diversity was possibly underestimated, and white British individuals and females predominated among donors. At baseline, just a handful of AZD1222 recipients tested seropositive.

For this clone: What it binds is unknown. Sequence at one end of the junction differs from germline and may be a read error.

The receptor was isolated from an adult who had recovered from COVID-19. This sequence joins TRBV7-8 and TRBJ1-1, with 9 positions matching TRBD1. Source: peripheral blood, taken after recovery from COVID-19. The CDR3 loop reads CASSLDRGPEAFF. The CDR3 DNA follows: TGTGCCAGCAGCTTGGACAGGGGCCCTGAGGCTTTCTTT.